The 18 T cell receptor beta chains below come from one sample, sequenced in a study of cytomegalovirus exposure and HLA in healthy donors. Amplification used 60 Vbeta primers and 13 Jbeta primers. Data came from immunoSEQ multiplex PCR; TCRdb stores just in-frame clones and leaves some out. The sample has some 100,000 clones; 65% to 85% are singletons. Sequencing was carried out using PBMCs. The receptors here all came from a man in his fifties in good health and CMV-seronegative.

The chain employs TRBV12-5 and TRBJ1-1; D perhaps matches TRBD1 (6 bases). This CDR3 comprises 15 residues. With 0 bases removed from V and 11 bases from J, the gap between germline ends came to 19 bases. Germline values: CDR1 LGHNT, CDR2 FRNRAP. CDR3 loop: CASGLVQGGGVEAFF. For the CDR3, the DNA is TGTGCTAGTGGTTTGGTACAGGGAGGGGGGGTCGAGGCTTTCTTT.

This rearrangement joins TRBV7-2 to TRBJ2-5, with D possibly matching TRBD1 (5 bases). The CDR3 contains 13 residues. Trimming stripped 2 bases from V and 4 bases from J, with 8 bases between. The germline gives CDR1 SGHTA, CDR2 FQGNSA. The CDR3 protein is CASSLKGPETQYF. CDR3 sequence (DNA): TGTGCCAGCAGCTTAAAGGGGCCAGAGACCCAGTACTTC.

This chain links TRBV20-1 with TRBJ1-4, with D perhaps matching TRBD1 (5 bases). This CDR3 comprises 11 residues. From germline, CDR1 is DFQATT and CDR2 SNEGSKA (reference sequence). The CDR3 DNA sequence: TGCGGGGGGTGGGCAAACGAAAAACTGTTTTTT. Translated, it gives CGGWANEKLFF.

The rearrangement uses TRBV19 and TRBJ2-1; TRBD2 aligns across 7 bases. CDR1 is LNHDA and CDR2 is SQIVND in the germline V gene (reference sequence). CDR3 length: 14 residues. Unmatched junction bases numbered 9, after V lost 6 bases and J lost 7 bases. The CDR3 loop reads CASRRRGEGNEQFF. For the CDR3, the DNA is TGTGCCAGTAGACGACGGGGGGAGGGTAATGAGCAGTTCTTC. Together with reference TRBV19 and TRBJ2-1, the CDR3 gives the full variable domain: DGGITQSPKYLFRKEGQNVTLSCEQNLNHDAMYWYRQDPGQGLRLIYYSQIVNDFQKGDIAEGYSVSREKKESFPLTVTSAQKNPTAFYLCASRRRGEGNEQFFGPGTRLTVL.

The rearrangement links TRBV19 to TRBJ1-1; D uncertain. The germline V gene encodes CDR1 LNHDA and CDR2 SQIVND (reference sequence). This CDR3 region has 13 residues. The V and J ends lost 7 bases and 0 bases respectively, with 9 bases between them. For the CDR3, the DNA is TGTGCCAGTATGGCCGGGGTGAACACTGAAGCTTTCTTT. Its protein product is CASMAGVNTEAFF.

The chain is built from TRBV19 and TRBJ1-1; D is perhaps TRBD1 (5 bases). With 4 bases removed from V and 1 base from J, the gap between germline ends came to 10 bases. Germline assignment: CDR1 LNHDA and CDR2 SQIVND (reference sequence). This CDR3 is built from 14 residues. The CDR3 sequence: CASSSIQANTEAFF. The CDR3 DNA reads TGTGCCAGTAGTAGTATACAGGCGAACACTGAAGCTTTCTTT.

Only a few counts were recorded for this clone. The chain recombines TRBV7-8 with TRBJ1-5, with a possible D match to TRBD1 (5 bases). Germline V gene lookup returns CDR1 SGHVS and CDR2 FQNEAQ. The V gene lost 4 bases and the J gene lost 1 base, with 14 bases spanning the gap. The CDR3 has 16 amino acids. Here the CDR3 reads CASSSGRVRSNQPQHF. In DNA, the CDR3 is TGTGCCAGCAGCTCCGGCAGGGTGAGAAGCAATCAGCCCCAGCATTTT.

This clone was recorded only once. CDR3 region: CASSWTSGSPGANVLTF. CDR3 DNA: TGCGCCAGCAGCTGGACTAGCGGGAGTCCTGGGGCCAACGTCCTGACTTTC. J is TRBJ2-6 and V is TRBV5-1; 13 bases map to TRBD2. V was clipped by 3 bases and J by 2 bases; unmatched bases: 2. The CDR3 length is 17 residues. From germline, CDR1 is SGHRS and CDR2 YFSETQ.

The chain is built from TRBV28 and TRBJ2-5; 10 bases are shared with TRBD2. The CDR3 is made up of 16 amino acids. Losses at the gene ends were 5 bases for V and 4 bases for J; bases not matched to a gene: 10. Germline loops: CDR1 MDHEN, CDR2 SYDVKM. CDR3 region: CASSPRSSGSIETQYF. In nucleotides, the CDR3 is TGTGCCAGCAGTCCGCGTTCTAGCGGGAGTATAGAGACCCAGTACTTC.

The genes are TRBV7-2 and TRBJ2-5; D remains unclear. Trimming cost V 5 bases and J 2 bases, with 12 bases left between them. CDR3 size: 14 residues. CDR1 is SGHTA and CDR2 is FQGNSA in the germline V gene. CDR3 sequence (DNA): TGTGCCAGCAGCCCACAGCAATGGCAAGAGACCCAGTACTTC. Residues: CASSPQQWQETQYF.

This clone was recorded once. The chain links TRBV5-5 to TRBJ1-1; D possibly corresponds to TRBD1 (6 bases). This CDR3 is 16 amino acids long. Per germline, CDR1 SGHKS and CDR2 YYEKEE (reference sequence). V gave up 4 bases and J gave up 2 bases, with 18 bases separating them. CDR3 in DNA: TGTGCCAGCAGCCGGATTCTAATACAGGGTAACACTGAAGCTTTCTTT. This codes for CASSRILIQGNTEAFF.

For the CDR3, the DNA is TGTGCCAGCAGTGGGGCTGGTACAGCCAATCAGCCCCAGCATTTT. This codes for CASSGAGTANQPQHF. The rearrangement joins TRBV6-1 to TRBJ1-5; D not resolved. CDR1 MNHNS and CDR2 SASEGT come from the germline V gene. This CDR3 has 15 residues. Deletions cut 4 bases from V and 3 bases from J, with 13 bases between.

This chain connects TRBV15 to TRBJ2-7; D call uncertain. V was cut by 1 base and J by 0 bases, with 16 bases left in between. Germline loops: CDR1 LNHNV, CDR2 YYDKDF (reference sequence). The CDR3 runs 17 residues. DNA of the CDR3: TGTGCCACCAGCAGAGCCCTGTTCGATAGTAGCTCCTACGAGCAGTACTTC. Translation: CATSRALFDSSSYEQYF.

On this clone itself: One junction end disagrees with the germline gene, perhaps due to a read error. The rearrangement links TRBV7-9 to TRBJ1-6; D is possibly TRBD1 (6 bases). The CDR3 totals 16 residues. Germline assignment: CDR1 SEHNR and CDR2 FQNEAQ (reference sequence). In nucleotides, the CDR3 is TGTTCCAGCAGCTTAGCGGGAGGGGGACCAAATTCACCCCTCCACTTT. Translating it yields CSSSLAGGGPNSPLHF.

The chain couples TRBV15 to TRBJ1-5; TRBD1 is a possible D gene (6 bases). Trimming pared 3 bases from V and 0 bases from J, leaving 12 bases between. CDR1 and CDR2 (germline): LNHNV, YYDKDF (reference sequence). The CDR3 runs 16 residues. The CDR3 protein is CATSSFQGFSNQPQHF. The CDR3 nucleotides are TGTGCCACCAGCAGCTTCCAGGGGTTTAGCAATCAGCCCCAGCATTTT. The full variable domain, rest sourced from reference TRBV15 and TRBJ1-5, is DAMVIQNPRYQVTQFGKPVTLSCSQTLNHNVMYWYQQKSSQAPKLLFHYYDKDFNNEADTPDNFQSRRPNTSFCFLDIRSPGLGDTAMYLCATSSFQGFSNQPQHFGDGTRLSIL.

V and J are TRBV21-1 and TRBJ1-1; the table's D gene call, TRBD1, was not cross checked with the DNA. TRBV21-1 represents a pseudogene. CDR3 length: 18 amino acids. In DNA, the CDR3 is TGTGCCAGCAGCAAGGAGACAGTCGGAAGGAATATGAACACTGAAGCTTTCTTT. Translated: CASSKETVGRNMNTEAFF.

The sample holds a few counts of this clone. DNA for the CDR3: TGCAGCGTTGAAGATTCGGGGGATTTAGCTGGAAACACCATATATTTT. Translating it yields CSVEDSGDLAGNTIYF. This rearrangement joins TRBV29-1 to TRBJ1-3; the D gene is possibly TRBD1 (5 bases). V was cut by 0 bases and J by 2 bases, with 14 bases left in between. The CDR3 has 16 residues. The germline V gene encodes CDR1 SQVTM and CDR2 ANQGSEA.

In nucleotides, the CDR3 is TGTGCCAGCCGGCGGGCGGGAGGATCCTACGAGCAGTACTTC. Translation: CASRRAGGSYEQYF. J is TRBJ2-7 and V is TRBV19; 8 nucleotides match TRBD2. Germline CDR1 reads LNHDA; CDR2 reads SQIVND (reference sequence). The CDR3 sequence is 14 residues long. V gave up 9 bases and J gave up 1 base; unmatched junction bases: 8.